Included here is one T cell receptor (beta chain) sequence, with context. Its cognate antigen is unknown. V lost 0 bases and J lost 7, with 12 bases in between. CDR3 length equals 15 residues. CDR1 MNHEY and CDR2 SVGAGI come from the germline V gene. MiXCR, applied by TCRdb to the reads, yields one record per CDR3 protein. The sample contains about 680,000 distinct CDR3 sequences, less than 25% of which appear only once. These data are taken from a study of T cell repertoires in cytomegalovirus infection. About the study: Public TCR beta signatures indicated both CMV infection and matching HLA type. Study outcomes and limitations: There were HLA-C-restricted CMV-specific TCR beta clonotypes dominating the ex vivo response. Using cumulative public TCR beta family frequency, the authors identified those who carried CMV together with the relevant HLA.

This chain links TRBV6-5 with TRBJ2-2, with TRBD1 as a possible D gene (6 bases). The receptor was derived from a human donor in good health (CMV status not recorded). Some clones in this sample may be carry-over from other donors' samples. Sequencing was carried out using CD8+ T cells from PBMCs. The CDR3 sequence is CASSYSDSSGGELFF. Written as DNA, the CDR3 is TGTGCCAGCAGTTACTCGGACAGTTCTGGCGGGGAGCTGTTTTTT.